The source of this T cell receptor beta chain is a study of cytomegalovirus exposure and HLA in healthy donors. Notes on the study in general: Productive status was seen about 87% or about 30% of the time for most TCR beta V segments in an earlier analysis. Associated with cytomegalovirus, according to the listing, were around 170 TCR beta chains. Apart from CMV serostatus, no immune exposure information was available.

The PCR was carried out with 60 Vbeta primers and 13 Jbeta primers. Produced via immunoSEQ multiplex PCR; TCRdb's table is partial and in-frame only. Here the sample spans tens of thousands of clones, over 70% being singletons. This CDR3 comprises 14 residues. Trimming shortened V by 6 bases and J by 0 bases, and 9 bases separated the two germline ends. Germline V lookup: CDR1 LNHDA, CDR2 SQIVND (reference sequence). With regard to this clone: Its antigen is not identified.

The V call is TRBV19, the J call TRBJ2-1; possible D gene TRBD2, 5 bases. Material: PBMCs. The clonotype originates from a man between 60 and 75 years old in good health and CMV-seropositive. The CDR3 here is CASRGVSSYNEQFF. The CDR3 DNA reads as TGTGCCAGTAGGGGAGTGAGCTCCTACAATGAGCAGTTCTTC.